Detailed here is one TCR beta chain. Its target is not known. This record belongs to a study of shared clonotypes between healthy human individuals. Genomic DNA of every subset was divided equally among multiple immunoSEQ plates. Clones were read by immunoSEQ multiplex PCR, and TCRdb kept only the in-frame ones, dropping some. Here the sample spans around 2,000,000 clones, over 85% being singletons. Memory CD4+ cells were the fraction left after CD45RA+ naive selection. Study-wide results and limits: Few donors restricted represented genetic and exposure-history diversity.

Sequencing used naive CD4+ T cells sorted from blood. Documented subset: CD45RA+ positively selected. The source is a man younger than 35 in good health.

Written as DNA, the CDR3 is TGTGCCAGCAGCAATATCCTATACAGGGGTAGTCGACCGGATACGCAGTATTTT. Its translation: CASSNILYRGSRPDTQYF. The V gene is TRBV21-1, the J gene TRBJ2-3; TRBD1, the D gene given by the table, was not confirmed from the DNA. TRBV21-1 is deemed a pseudogene. This CDR3 is 18 amino acids long.